One sample yielded the 16 T cell receptor beta chains listed below, sequenced in a study of cytomegalovirus exposure and HLA in healthy donors. PCR primers comprised 60 Vbeta and 13 Jbeta primers. Sequencing was performed with immunoSEQ multiplex PCR; in TCRdb, only in-frame clones are kept and a portion is missing. The table shows approximately 40,000 clones, with 66% occurring only once. Sequences were obtained from PBMCs. The receptors here all came from a man in his fifties in good health and CMV-seropositive.

J is TRBJ2-3 and V is TRBV4-3; D might be TRBD2 (6 bases). The CDR3 consists of 17 residues. Germline-derived CDR1 and CDR2 are LGHNA and YSLEER. The ends were cut back, 0 bases at V and 2 bases at J, with 15 bases in the middle. The chain's CDR3 is CASSQDRASATTDTQYF. The CDR3 DNA follows: TGCGCCAGCAGCCAAGATAGAGCTAGCGCCACCACAGATACGCAGTATTTT.

DNA for the CDR3: TGTGCCAGCTCCCTTGGACAGGGGGGACTTGGCTACACCTTC. The encoded protein is CASSLGQGGLGYTF. The chain carries TRBV18 and TRBJ1-2; 10 bases match TRBD1. Germline CDR1 KGHSH, CDR2 LQKENI. The length of the CDR3 is 14 residues. V shed 6 bases, J shed 7 bases, and the junction held 8 bases outside the gene matches.

This clone has a handful of counts. The chain carries TRBV6-6 and TRBJ2-7; unclear D gene. This CDR3 comprises 15 residues. Germline V gene lookup returns CDR1 MNHNY and CDR2 SVGAGI (reference sequence). Between the trimmed V and J ends, which lost 3 bases and 2 bases, there was a span of 14 bases. CDR3 sequence (DNA): TGTGCCAGCAGTTATCGCGAAACGGGTCCCTACGAGCAGTACTTC. This codes for CASSYRETGPYEQYF.

This clone has a handful of counts. The chain links TRBV5-6 to TRBJ2-1; D is possibly TRBD2 (7 bases). Germline V CDR1 and CDR2: SGHDT, YYEEEE. With 6 bases removed from V and 2 bases from J, the gap between germline ends came to 18 bases. This CDR3 region has 16 residues. CDR3 region: CASIPRGGGTYNEQFF. CDR3 bases: TGTGCCAGCATTCCCCGGGGAGGGGGGACCTACAATGAGCAGTTCTTC.

The chain uses TRBV21-1 and TRBJ1-2. TRBV21-1 is termed a pseudogene. The CDR3 is 13 amino acids. The CDR3 DNA reads as TGTGCCAGCAGCAAAGCAAAGCACTATGGCTACACCTTC. Its translation: CASSKAKHYGYTF.

This chain connects TRBV14 to TRBJ1-1, with TRBD1 matching 11 bases. Germline V gives CDR1 SGHDN, CDR2 FVKESK. The CDR3 has 15 residues. Trimming cost V 3 bases and J 5 bases; bases outside gene matches: 5. The CDR3 bases are TGTGCCAGCAGCCAGAGGACAGGGGGCCGGACTGAAGCTTTCTTT. As protein: CASSQRTGGRTEAFF.

The CDR3 spells CASSPRDRGGGSPLHF. CDR3 DNA: TGTGCCAGTAGTCCCCGGGACAGGGGTGGAGGGTCACCCCTCCACTTT. The chain is built from TRBV19 and TRBJ1-6; TRBD1 matches at 10 bases. The CDR3 is made up of 16 amino acids. V was pared by 5 bases and J by 10 bases, with 11 bases of the junction left unmatched. Germline V gene lookup returns CDR1 LNHDA and CDR2 SQIVND (reference sequence). Variable domain in full (rest from reference TRBV19 and TRBJ1-6): DGGITQSPKYLFRKEGQNVTLSCEQNLNHDAMYWYRQDPGQGLRLIYYSQIVNDFQKGDIAEGYSVSREKKESFPLTVTSAQKNPTAFYLCASSPRDRGGGSPLHFGNGTRLTVT.

This clone was observed a few times. This chain uses TRBV1 with TRBJ2-1; the table's TRBD2 call for D was not verified on the DNA. TRBV1 represents a pseudogene. CDR3 length: 15 residues. The chain's CDR3 is CTSSQDGGGANEQFF. Written as DNA, the CDR3 is TGCACCAGCAGCCAAGATGGCGGGGGGGCCAATGAGCAGTTCTTC.

The rearrangement links TRBV7-6 to TRBJ2-1; TRBD2 might be the D (5 bases). Trimming left V 1 base short and J 2 bases short, with 12 bases between. The CDR3 totals 16 residues. The germline gives CDR1 SGHVS, CDR2 FNYEAQ. The CDR3 loop is CASSLGSPGAYNEQFF. The CDR3 nucleotides are TGTGCCAGCAGCTTAGGTTCTCCCGGGGCCTACAATGAGCAGTTCTTC.

V and J are TRBV7-8 and TRBJ2-2; 7 nucleotides match TRBD1. V shed 1 base and J 2 bases; nucleotides not matched to a gene: 4. CDR3 length equals 16 residues. Per the germline V gene, CDR1 is SGHVS and CDR2 is FQNEAQ. The CDR3 DNA is TGTGCCAGCAGCTTAGGACAGGGCGGAAACACCGGGGAGCTGTTTTTT. Translated, it gives CASSLGQGGNTGELFF.

This chain uses TRBV5-6 with TRBJ1-2; D gene unclear. CDR1 and CDR2 from the germline V gene are SGHDT and YYEEEE. The CDR3 totals 11 residues. Trimming shortened V by 0 bases and J by 7 bases, and 4 bases separated the two germline ends. The CDR3 DNA reads TGTGCCAGCAGCTTGGCGGTTGGCTACACCTTC. It is translated as CASSLAVGYTF.

The rearrangement links TRBV5-6 to TRBJ1-6, with 7 bases lining up with TRBD1. The V and J ends lost 0 bases and 8 bases, in that order; junction bases with no gene match: 8. CDR3 length: 16 amino acids. Germline CDR1 SGHDT, CDR2 YYEEEE. The CDR3 reads CASSLGGGQIHSPLHF. The DNA for the CDR3 is TGTGCCAGCAGCTTGGGTGGGGGACAGATCCATTCACCCCTCCACTTT.

V usage is TRBV29-1 and J usage is TRBJ1-2, with D perhaps TRBD1 (5 bases). Germline V gene data show CDR1 as SQVTM and CDR2 as ANQGSEA. V lost 3 bases and J lost 0, with 20 bases in between. The CDR3 is 17 residues long. CDR3 sequence reads: CSVDGAQGRLANYGYTF. The CDR3, as DNA: TGCAGCGTTGATGGGGCGCAGGGCAGACTCGCTAACTATGGCTACACCTTC.

The chain uses TRBV6-1 and TRBJ1-5; 8 bases are a match to TRBD1. Germline V gives CDR1 MNHNS, CDR2 SASEGT. V dropped 9 bases and J dropped 6; count of bases not matched to a gene: 1. CDR3 size: 11 residues. DNA for the CDR3: TGTGCCAGTCAGGGGGCTCAGCCCCAGCATTTT. As protein: CASQGAQPQHF.

The V gene is TRBV7-2, the J gene TRBJ1-3, with 7 bases lining up with TRBD1. This CDR3 has 16 residues. Germline V gives CDR1 SGHTA, CDR2 FQGNSA. J lost 4 bases, V lost 4 bases, and 10 bases had no gene match. The CDR3 sequence is CASSYNRQGAGNTIYF. CDR3 DNA sequence: TGTGCCAGCAGCTATAACCGACAGGGCGCGGGAAACACCATATATTTT.

In its sample, this clone was seen a few times. This chain joins TRBV11-3 and TRBJ1-1; unclear D gene. Trimming took off 6 bases at V and 1 base at J, with 15 bases between the two ends. CDR3 size: 15 residues. Per the germline V gene, CDR1 is SGHNT and CDR2 is YENEEA. CDR3: CASSSGLLGNTEAFF. CDR3 coding DNA: TGTGCCAGCAGTTCCGGACTTTTAGGGAACACTGAAGCTTTCTTT.